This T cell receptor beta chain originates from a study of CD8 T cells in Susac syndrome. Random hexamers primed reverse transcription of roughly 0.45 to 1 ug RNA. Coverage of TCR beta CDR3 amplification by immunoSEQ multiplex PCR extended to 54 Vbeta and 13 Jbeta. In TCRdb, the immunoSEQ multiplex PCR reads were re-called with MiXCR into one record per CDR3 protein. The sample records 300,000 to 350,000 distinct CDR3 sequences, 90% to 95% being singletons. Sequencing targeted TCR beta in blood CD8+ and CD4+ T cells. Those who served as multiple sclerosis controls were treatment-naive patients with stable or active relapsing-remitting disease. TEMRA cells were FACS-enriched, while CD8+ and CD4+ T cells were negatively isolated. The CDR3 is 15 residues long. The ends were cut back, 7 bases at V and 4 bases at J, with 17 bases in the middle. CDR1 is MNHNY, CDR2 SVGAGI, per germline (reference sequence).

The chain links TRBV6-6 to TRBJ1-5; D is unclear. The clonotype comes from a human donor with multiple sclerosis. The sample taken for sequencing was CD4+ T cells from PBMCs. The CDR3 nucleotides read TGTGCCAGCAAAGATTCGGCAGTCAGAAATCAGCCCCAGCATTTT. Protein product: CASKDSAVRNQPQHF.